Shown below are 17 T cell receptor beta chains from a single sample sequenced in a study of metastatic and nonmetastatic thyroid tumors. TCRdb used MiXCR to call clones anew from the PCR reads. The table shows approximately 34,000 clones, with approximately 16% occurring only once. The entire patient cohort was treatment-naive prior to thyroid surgery. Sequencing was carried out using blood. Source of these receptors: a female donor with papillary thyroid cancer or a benign thyroid nodule (not recorded which). Some clones in this sample may be carry-over from other donors' samples.

In this sample, this clone turned up many times. This chain links TRBV6-5 with TRBJ2-1; weak D call: TRBD2 (5 bases). V was clipped by 2 bases and J by 7 bases, with 15 bases between them. CDR1 MNHEY and CDR2 SVGAGI come from the germline V gene. The CDR3 covers 15 residues. As DNA, the CDR3 is TGTGCCAGCAGTTACGGAGGTACCCTCGGGAATGAGCAGTTCTTC. This sequence encodes CASSYGGTLGNEQFF.

At least ten counts were recorded for this clone. This chain joins TRBV28 and TRBJ1-2; 7 positions match TRBD1. This CDR3 comprises 12 residues. Losses at the gene ends were 5 bases for V and 8 bases for J; bases not matched to a gene: 5. CDR1 is MDHEN, CDR2 SYDVKM, per germline. The CDR3 nucleotides are TGTGCCAGCAGTCCTTGGGACAGAGGCTACACCTTC. Amino acid sequence: CASSPWDRGYTF.

This clone turned up a few times. The gene calls are TRBV6-2 or TRBV6-3 and TRBJ1-2, with D possibly being TRBD1 (6 bases). This CDR3 has 14 residues. Germline values: CDR1 MNHEY, CDR2 SVGEGT. V shed 5 bases and J shed 4 bases, with 14 bases lying between them. CDR3 in DNA: TGTGCCAGCAGTCCACTTGGACAGTCCTATGGCTACACCTTC. Translating gives CASSPLGQSYGYTF.

This clone was observed at least ten times. Given a much more abundant clone one base away, this may be a read error. Additional DNA sequences in this sample encode the identical CDR3. V and J are TRBV12-3 or TRBV12-4 and TRBJ2-3; D is possibly TRBD2 (6 bases). The V gene lost 5 bases and the J gene lost 6 bases, with 18 bases spanning the gap. The CDR3 totals 15 residues. The CDR3 DNA is TGTGCCAGCAGTCTGAGACTAGTTAATGGGGATACGCAGTATTTT. Translation: CASSLRLVNGDTQYF.

The sample holds many counts of this clone. The CDR3 DNA sequence: TGCAGTGCTAGAAAAGGGGAAACTGAAGCTTTCTTT. As protein: CSARKGETEAFF. The rearrangement uses TRBV20-1 and TRBJ1-1; tentative D call: TRBD1 (5 bases). The CDR3 contains 12 residues. The V gene lost 2 bases and the J gene lost 5 bases, with 9 bases spanning the gap. Germline CDR1 and CDR2: DFQATT and SNEGSKA (reference sequence).

The sample holds a few counts of this clone. The CDR3 carries no conserved terminal phenylalanine or tryptophan, so it likely arises from a read error. This chain connects TRBV24-1 to TRBJ2-7; D is possibly TRBD1 or TRBD2 (5 bases each). V shed 3 bases and J shed 6 bases, with 14 bases lying between them. The CDR3 loop spans 14 amino acids. Germline-derived CDR1 and CDR2 are KGHDR and SFDVKD. CDR3 sequence (DNA): TGTGCCACCAGTGATGCAGAGGGACGGAGCGAGCAGTACTTA. It is translated as CATSDAEGRSEQYL.

In its sample, this clone was seen many times. This chain uses TRBV25-1 with TRBJ1-1; 7 positions match TRBD1. Germline V gives CDR1 MGHDK, CDR2 SYGVNS. There are 13 residues in the CDR3. With 5 bases clipped from V and 1 base from J, the junction kept 1 base outside the gene matches. The DNA of the CDR3 is TGTGCCAGCAGTCGGACAGGGAACACTGAAGCTTTCTTT. It translates to CASSRTGNTEAFF.

In this sample, this clone turned up many times. This rearrangement joins TRBV28 to TRBJ2-3; D not resolved. This CDR3 is built from 10 residues. Germline V gene lookup returns CDR1 MDHEN and CDR2 SYDVKM. V gave up 8 bases and J gave up 3 bases, with 3 bases separating them. Here the CDR3 DNA reads TGTGCCAGCGGGACAGATACGCAGTATTTT. Translated, it gives CASGTDTQYF.

Concerning this clone: Other DNA sequences of this sample code for an identical CDR3. The chain is built from TRBV28 and TRBJ2-1; 9 nucleotides match TRBD2. Germline CDR1 MDHEN, CDR2 SYDVKM. J was trimmed by 3 bases and V by 3 bases; bases with no gene match: 24. This CDR3 region has 22 residues. CDR3: CASSFIGGAPGLAGGDYNEQFF. In nucleotides, the CDR3 is TGTGCCAGCAGTTTTATCGGAGGGGCGCCGGGACTAGCTGGAGGGGACTACAATGAGCAGTTCTTC.

This clone was counted at least ten times. The chain has TRBV19 and TRBJ1-5, with no clear D. Germline loops: CDR1 LNHDA, CDR2 SQIVND (reference sequence). This CDR3 has 13 amino acids. V lost 7 bases to trimming and J lost 4 bases, with 11 bases between them. The CDR3 reads CASMRAANQPQHF. The DNA of the CDR3 is TGTGCCAGTATGCGGGCCGCGAATCAGCCCCAGCATTTT.

This clone came up many times. The chain couples TRBV2 to TRBJ2-2; 8 bases line up with TRBD2. The germline V gene has CDR1 SNHLY and CDR2 FYNNEI. This CDR3 is 12 amino acids long. The J segment lost 13 bases and the V segment lost 3 bases, leaving 4 bases of the junction unmatched. The CDR3 DNA reads as TGTGCCAGCAGTGAGGGCGGGAGGAGGCTGTTTTTT. It translates to CASSEGGRRLFF.

On this clone: This sample also contains other DNA sequences that code for the same CDR3. The chain joins TRBV28 to TRBJ1-1; TRBD1 might be the D (5 bases). Germline CDR1 and CDR2: MDHEN and SYDVKM. CDR3 length equals 13 residues. V lost 1 base to trimming and J lost 11 bases, with 14 bases between them. This CDR3 reads CASSLSGGSEAFF. The CDR3 DNA is TGTGCCAGCAGTTTATCGGGGGGATCCGAGGCTTTCTTT.

On this clone: This may come from a read error, since a much larger clone is one base off. The sample holds other DNA sequences that translate to the same CDR3. The chain has TRBV19 and TRBJ2-3; D remains unclear. The CDR3 totals 13 residues. The V gene lost 6 bases and the J gene lost 3 bases, with 10 bases spanning the gap. Germline V gene sequence: CDR1 LNHDA, CDR2 SQIVND (reference sequence). The CDR3 region is CASSVAMTDTQYF. CDR3 DNA: TGTGCCAGTAGCGTCGCTATGACAGATACGCAGTATTTT. Combining the CDR3 with reference TRBV19 and TRBJ2-3 gives the whole variable domain DGGITQSPKYLFRKEGQNVTLSCEQNLNHDAMYWYRQDPGQGLRLIYYSQIVNDFQKGDIAEGYSVSREKKESFPLTVTSAQKNPTAFYLCASSVAMTDTQYFGPGTRLTVL.

This clone was seen many times. V and J are TRBV24-1 and TRBJ2-7, with D perhaps matching TRBD2 (6 bases). CDR3 length equals 14 residues. Germline lookup yields CDR1 KGHDR and CDR2 SFDVKD. The V end was cut by 4 bases, the J end by 9 bases, with 18 bases between. CDR3 in amino acids: CATSDPPQGRGQYF. CDR3 DNA: TGTGCCACCAGTGACCCCCCCCAAGGGCGGGGGCAGTACTTC.

Many counts were recorded for this clone. The chain links TRBV6-1 to TRBJ2-1; D perhaps matches TRBD2 (5 bases). The CDR3 is 15 residues long. Germline assignment: CDR1 MNHNS and CDR2 SASEGT. V lost 1 base and J lost 8, with 15 bases in between. CDR3 sequence (DNA): TGTGCCAGCAGTGAAGGATCGGGGAGTTGGGATGAGCAGTTCTTC. Amino acids: CASSEGSGSWDEQFF.

This clone has ten or more counts. The rearrangement links TRBV3-1 to TRBJ1-2; D not certain. The CDR3 totals 12 residues. Germline V CDR1 and CDR2: LGHDT, YNNKEL (reference sequence). Trimming shortened V by 1 base and J by 3 bases, and 3 bases separated the two germline ends. CDR3 amino acids: CASSQVDYGYTF. The CDR3 region has the DNA TGTGCCAGCAGCCAAGTTGACTATGGCTACACCTTC.

The sample holds many counts of this clone. Here the CDR3 reads CASSPSAGSDTQYF. The CDR3 nucleotides are TGTGCCAGCTCACCTTCGGCAGGGTCAGATACGCAGTATTTT. The rearrangement joins TRBV18 to TRBJ2-3, with a weak D call TRBD1 (5 bases). Trimming removed 3 bases at V and 4 bases at J, with 11 bases between. Germline V gene data show CDR1 as KGHSH and CDR2 as LQKENI. This CDR3 comprises 14 residues.